This TCR beta chain appears in the sequencing data of a study of blood T cell repertoires in COVID-19. Study-level information: There were acute and convalescent COVID-19 samples, and they came from the United States, Italy and Spain.

The CDR3 has 14 amino acids. Deletions cut 1 base from V and 7 bases from J, with 14 bases between. Looked up from germline, CDR1 is SGHTA and CDR2 is FQGNSA. As originally analysed: Reference gene primer amplification gave estimated nucleated cell counts. Assay used: immunoSEQ multiplex PCR; TCRdb lists only in-frame clones, some missing. V and J calls and clone size are as listed in that table; D and trimming were resolved from the DNA. This table holds tens of thousands of clones, about nine tenths found once. This receptor was taken from a man aged 25-40 years with acute or convalescent COVID-19. The sequenced sample consisted of peripheral blood. The rearrangement uses TRBV7-2 and TRBJ2-7, with D possibly TRBD2 on 5 matching bases. CDR3 bases: TGTGCCAGCAGCTTAGAGTCCACTCGGGGAGAGCAGTACTTC. It codes for CASSLESTRGEQYF. Together with reference TRBV7-2 and TRBJ2-7, the CDR3 gives the full variable domain: GAGVSQSPSNKVTEKGKDVELRCDPISGHTALYWYRQSLGQGLEFLIYFQGNSAPDKSGLPSDRFSAERTGGSVSTLTIQRTQQEDSAVYLCASSLESTRGEQYFGPGTRLTVT.